This TCR beta chain is from a study of identifying expanded T cells in peripheral blood. The study, taken as a whole, reports: Across healthy donors, higher total template counts meant significantly greater approximately two-week count variance. Technical replicates showed around 1.2 changed clones; around two weeks roughly 16; four weeks 19.

V lost 8 bases, J lost 2 bases, and 19 bases lay in between. Looked up from germline, CDR1 is SGHTA and CDR2 is FQGNSA. The CDR3 is 15 residues long. Assay: immunoSEQ multiplex PCR; the TCRdb copy retains only in-frame clones and omits some. The table shows over 70,000 clones, with more than 75% occurring only once. Healthy donors had no documented immune events, such as infections, while sampled. Notes on this clone: What it recognizes is unknown.

Sequences were obtained from blood. V gene TRBV7-2 combines with J gene TRBJ2-7; a weak D match, TRBD1 (6 bases). This clonotype was sampled from a person aged 18-70 years in good health. CDR3 nucleotide sequence: TGTGCCAGCTCCTTACAGGGCGCCAGGGCCTACGAGCAGTACTTC. It codes for CASSLQGARAYEQYF.